Listed below are T cell receptor beta chains from one sample, sequenced in a study of blood T cell repertoires in COVID-19. The table came from immunoSEQ multiplex PCR; TCRdb's copy has only in-frame clones and leaves some out. The profile shows 150,000 to 200,000 clones, roughly four fifths of them singletons. Sequencing was done on a sample of peripheral blood. The receptors stem from a man in his forties or fifties who had recovered from COVID-19. CDR3s include the opening cysteine and the closing phenylalanine or tryptophan. The D gene is left open where the match is weak. For some rows the clone size is stated as once, few or many, or as a class when expanded; others skip it.

cdr3_aa | cdr3_nt | d_call | j_call | v_call | clone_size
CASSSYFGFYGTSGGNEQFF | TGTGCCAGCAGCTCTTATTTCGGGTTCTACGGGACTAGCGGGGGCAATGAGCAGTTCTTC | TRBD2 | TRBJ2-1 | TRBV7-3 | .
CASSLRGRASPLHF | TGTGCCAGCAGCTTACGGGGGAGGGCGTCACCCCTCCACTTT | . | TRBJ1-6 | TRBV5-6 | .
CASSPGAQGRAYEQYF | TGTGCCAGCAGCCCGGGGGCGCAGGGGAGGGCCTACGAGCAGTACTTC | . | TRBJ2-7 | TRBV7-2 | .
CAIRGGTGVRTEAFF | TGTGCCATCAGAGGGGGGACAGGGGTTAGGACTGAAGCTTTCTTT | TRBD1 | TRBJ1-1 | TRBV10-3 | .
CASSLTDINSPLHF | TGTGCCAGCAGTTTAACGGACATTAATTCACCCCTCCACTTT | . | TRBJ1-6 | TRBV27 | .
CASREGLFAEAFF | TGTGCCAGCCGGGAGGGGTTATTTGCTGAAGCTTTCTTT | . | TRBJ1-1 | TRBV18 | .
CASSQGSAGGELFF | TGTGCCAGCAGCCAAGGGTCCGCAGGCGGGGAGCTGTTTTTT | . | TRBJ2-2 | TRBV3-1/TRBV3-2 | .
CASTGGRVGEQYF | TGTGCCAGCACGGGCGGGAGGGTTGGCGAGCAGTACTTC | TRBD2 | TRBJ2-7 | TRBV6-5 | .
CASSLGAGNQPQHF | TGCGCCAGCAGCCTAGGGGCCGGCAATCAGCCCCAGCATTTT | . | TRBJ1-5 | TRBV4-3 | .
CASSGQGRSYEQYF | TGTGCCAGCAGTGGACAGGGACGCTCCTACGAGCAGTACTTC | TRBD1 | TRBJ2-7 | TRBV2 | .
CASSQGLATDTQYF | TGCGCCAGCAGCCAAGGGCTAGCGACGGATACGCAGTATTTT | . | TRBJ2-3 | TRBV4-3 | .
CASSFQVVQPQHF | TGTGCCAGCAGTTTTCAGGTGGTTCAGCCCCAGCATTTT | . | TRBJ1-5 | TRBV28 | .
CASSTRFGTGGSLAKNIQYF | TGTGCCAGCAGTACACGATTCGGGACAGGGGGCTCGCTAGCCAAAAACATTCAGTACTTC | TRBD1 | TRBJ2-4 | TRBV28 | few
CASSHGQGRNYYEQYF | TGTGCCAGCAGTCACGGACAGGGACGGAATTACTACGAGCAGTACTTC | TRBD1 | TRBJ2-7 | TRBV28 | .
CASSIITGGTGGSSGREQFF | TGTGCCAGTAGTATAATTACAGGAGGGACAGGCGGTAGTTCGGGGCGTGAGCAGTTCTTC | TRBD1 | TRBJ2-1 | TRBV19 | .
CASSNYWDSNSGANVLTF | TGTGCCAGCAGCAACTATTGGGACAGCAACTCTGGGGCCAACGTCCTGACTTTC | TRBD1 | TRBJ2-6 | TRBV4-2 | .
CASSPGERAQHF | TGTGCCAGCAGTCCAGGAGAGAGGGCCCAGCATTTT | . | TRBJ1-5 | TRBV28 | .
CATSRGGASDTEAFF | TGTGCCACCAGCAGAGGAGGAGCGAGCGACACTGAAGCTTTCTTT | . | TRBJ1-1 | TRBV15 | .
CASSPAVSGEKGEQYF | TGTGCCAGCTCACCTGCAGTTTCAGGGGAAAAAGGCGAGCAGTACTTC | . | TRBJ2-7 | TRBV18 | .
CASIGTGSGEQYF | TGTGCCAGCATTGGGACAGGGTCGGGCGAGCAGTACTTC | TRBD1 | TRBJ2-7 | TRBV28 | .
CASSPGQGRGNTIYF | TGTGCCAGTAGCCCTGGACAGGGACGAGGAAACACCATATATTTT | TRBD1 | TRBJ1-3 | TRBV19 | .
CASSLGASPYNEQFF | TGTGCCAGCAGCTTAGGAGCTAGCCCCTACAATGAGCAGTTCTTC | . | TRBJ2-1 | TRBV7-2 | .
CASTLLAGVYEQYF | TGTGCCAGCACCTTACTAGCGGGTGTATACGAGCAGTACTTC | TRBD2 | TRBJ2-7 | TRBV6-5 | .
CASSYPGQGSLFF | TGTGCCAGCAGTTACCCCGGACAGGGCAGCCTCTTCTTC | TRBD1 | TRBJ2-4 | TRBV6-5 | .
CATSRDLLAGGPEQYF | TGTGCCACCAGCAGGGATTTACTAGCGGGAGGGCCCGAGCAGTACTTC | TRBD2 | TRBJ2-7 | TRBV15 | .
CASSPSPVLNTGELFF | TGTGCCAGCTCACCAAGCCCTGTCCTTAACACCGGGGAGCTGTTTTTT | . | TRBJ2-2 | TRBV18 | .
CAWSKDRDNSPLHF | TGTGCCTGGAGTAAGGACAGGGATAATTCACCCCTCCACTTT | TRBD1 | TRBJ1-6 | TRBV30 | .
CSVEDQLGDTQYF | TGCAGCGTTGAAGATCAGCTAGGAGATACGCAGTATTTT | . | TRBJ2-3 | TRBV29-1 | .
CASSHPRQGTNYEQYF | TGTGCCAGCAGCCACCCGAGACAGGGGACTAACTACGAGCAGTACTTC | . | TRBJ2-7 | TRBV14 | .
CAAGQGGVSGEQYF | TGTGCCGCTGGACAGGGTGGTGTTTCGGGGGAGCAGTACTTC | TRBD1 | TRBJ2-7 | TRBV10-3 | .
CASTLLPGQSYQPQHF | TGTGCCAGCACCCTTTTACCGGGACAGAGTTATCAGCCCCAGCATTTT | TRBD1 | TRBJ1-5 | TRBV28 | .
CASSYFGRAGNEQFF | TGTGCCAGCAGTTACTTCGGGAGGGCGGGGAATGAGCAGTTCTTC | TRBD2 | TRBJ2-1 | TRBV6-2/TRBV6-3 | .
CAWSTAGTGIYQPQHF | TGTGCCTGGAGTACGGCCGGGACAGGGATATATCAGCCCCAGCATTTT | TRBD1 | TRBJ1-5 | TRBV30 | .
CASRGTEAFF | TGCGCCAGTAGGGGCACTGAAGCTTTCTTT | . | TRBJ1-1 | TRBV5-1 | many
CASRSPGQGKETQYF | TGTGCCAGCAGGTCTCCGGGACAGGGTAAAGAGACCCAGTACTTC | TRBD1 | TRBJ2-5 | TRBV27 | .
CASSYGQAKNIQYF | TGTGCCAGCAGTTACGGACAAGCCAAAAACATTCAGTACTTC | . | TRBJ2-4 | TRBV6-2/TRBV6-3 | once
CASSQERGTSGLSSYNEQFF | TGTGCCAGCAGCCAAGAGAGGGGGACTAGCGGGCTGAGCTCCTACAATGAGCAGTTCTTC | TRBD2 | TRBJ2-1 | TRBV4-2 | .
CASRSAFGGIEKLFF | TGTGCCAGTAGGAGCGCTTTTGGCGGGATTGAAAAACTGTTTTTT | . | TRBJ1-4 | TRBV19 | few
CASSLLAGVLNTQYF | TGTGCCAGCAGCCTACTAGCGGGAGTCCTGAATACGCAGTATTTT | TRBD2 | TRBJ2-3 | TRBV6-5 | .
CASSQTYSGRAAPPLETQYF | TGTGCCAGCAGCCAGACTTACAGCGGGAGGGCCGCCCCCCCCCTGGAGACCCAGTACTTC | TRBD2 | TRBJ2-5 | TRBV3-1/TRBV3-2 | .
CAWSRSSYNEQFF | TGTGCCTGGTCCAGATCATCCTACAATGAGCAGTTCTTC | . | TRBJ2-1 | TRBV30 | .